This T cell receptor beta chain was recorded in a study of cytomegalovirus exposure and HLA in healthy donors. Those who donated were healthy bone marrow donors. V shed 3 bases, J shed 2 bases, and the junction held 9 bases outside the gene matches. The CDR3 runs 17 residues. Germline-derived CDR1 and CDR2 are LNHDA and SQIVND (reference sequence). Regarding this clone: What it recognizes is unknown.

Use of 60 Vbeta and 13 Jbeta primers characterized the PCR. Assay used: immunoSEQ multiplex PCR; TCRdb lists only in-frame clones, some missing. The table records about 84,000 clones, about 77% of them present only once. Study conclusions and caveats: A missense variant in DCLRE1C was later tied to TCR beta V- and J-gene trimming.

The chain uses TRBV19 and TRBJ2-7; 11 bases map to TRBD2. Specimen: PBMCs. The receptor was derived from a male donor in good health and CMV-seropositive. As DNA, the CDR3 is TGTGCCAGTAGTATCCGGCTAGCGGGAGGCCGGACCTACGAGCAGTACTTC. It is translated as CASSIRLAGGRTYEQYF.